This entry lists 17 T cell receptor beta chains sequenced from one sample in a study of cytomegalovirus exposure and HLA in healthy donors. It was with 60 Vbeta and 13 Jbeta primers that the PCR ran. Sequencing used immunoSEQ multiplex PCR; TCRdb keeps in-frame clones, though not all of them. The data contain about 230,000 clones, 70% to 80% of them singletons. The material sequenced was PBMCs. These receptor sequences come from a woman aged 55-75 years in good health and CMV-seropositive.

The sample holds one count of this clone. The gene calls are TRBV19 and TRBJ2-3; 9 positions match TRBD2. J gave up 5 bases and V 3 bases, and 18 bases lay outside the gene matches. The CDR3 has 19 amino acids. CDR1 and CDR2 from the germline V gene are LNHDA and SQIVND (reference sequence). The CDR3 DNA reads TGTGCCAGTAGTATTCCCTCCTGGCTAGCGGGATCCGGACTAGATACGCAGTATTTT. It is translated as CASSIPSWLAGSGLDTQYF. Full variable domain (missing parts from reference TRBV19 and TRBJ2-3): DGGITQSPKYLFRKEGQNVTLSCEQNLNHDAMYWYRQDPGQGLRLIYYSQIVNDFQKGDIAEGYSVSREKKESFPLTVTSAQKNPTAFYLCASSIPSWLAGSGLDTQYFGPGTRLTVL.

This sequence joins TRBV5-1 and TRBJ1-2, with no clear D. The CDR3 contains 15 residues. V was trimmed by 0 bases and J by 8 bases, leaving 17 bases between them. Germline V gene lookup returns CDR1 SGHRS and CDR2 YFSETQ. This chain's CDR3 is CASSLDYSSSRGYTF. CDR3 bases: TGCGCCAGCAGCTTGGATTACAGCTCCAGTAGAGGCTACACCTTC.

The chain employs TRBV29-1 and TRBJ2-4; D is possibly TRBD1 (6 bases). The germline gives CDR1 SQVTM, CDR2 ANQGSEA. The CDR3 spans 14 residues. V dropped 0 bases and J dropped 8 bases, with 14 bases sitting between them. The CDR3: CSVEDSGVGDIQYF. CDR3 DNA sequence: TGCAGCGTTGAAGATTCAGGGGTGGGAGACATTCAGTACTTC.

The V gene is TRBV5-1, the J gene TRBJ2-5, with 10 bases aligning to TRBD2. Germline CDR1 reads SGHRS; CDR2 reads YFSETQ. With V trimmed by 1 base and J by 1 base, 1 base remained unmatched. CDR3 length equals 15 residues. The CDR3 bases are TGCGCCAGCAGCTTGTCTAGCGGGAGCCAAGAGACCCAGTACTTC. Translation gives CASSLSSGSQETQYF.

This rearrangement joins TRBV7-9 to TRBJ1-1; 11 positions match TRBD1. CDR1 is SEHNR and CDR2 is FQNEAQ in the germline V gene (reference sequence). This CDR3 region has 12 residues. The J segment lost 11 bases and the V segment lost 5 bases, leaving 4 bases of the junction unmatched. CDR3: CASSGTGGEAFF. The CDR3 region has the DNA TGTGCCAGCAGCGGGACAGGGGGTGAGGCTTTCTTT.

This clone turned up a few times. The J gene is TRBJ2-1, the V gene TRBV18, with 10 bases identical to TRBD2. The V gene's germline CDR1 is KGHSH and CDR2 LQKENI. After removal of 6 bases from V and 5 bases from J, the junction contained 4 bases not matched to a gene. The CDR3 length is 14 residues. CDR3 bases: TGTGCCAGCTCGGGACTAGCGAACGACAATGAGCAGTTCTTC. It encodes CASSGLANDNEQFF.

V usage is TRBV11-2 and J usage is TRBJ1-2, with unresolved D. Germline CDR1 SGHAT, CDR2 FQNNGV. This CDR3 has 13 residues. Between the trimmed V and J ends, which lost 6 bases and 4 bases, there was a span of 12 bases. Here the CDR3 reads CASSREARYGYTF. DNA for the CDR3: TGTGCCAGCAGTAGGGAGGCCCGCTATGGCTACACCTTC.

This clone was detected once. This chain connects TRBV7-9 to TRBJ2-7; unclear D gene. The CDR3 runs 12 residues. Trimming stripped 5 bases from V and 6 bases from J, with 11 bases between. Germline V CDR1 and CDR2: SEHNR, FQNEAQ (reference sequence). Here the CDR3 DNA reads TGTGCCAGCAGCCATACACCCTCCGAGCAGTACTTC. As protein: CASSHTPSEQYF.

The J gene is TRBJ2-3, the V gene TRBV6-5, with 8 bases that match TRBD2. CDR1 is MNHEY, CDR2 SVGAGI, per germline. With 4 bases clipped from V and 2 bases from J, the junction kept 8 bases outside the gene matches. CDR3 length equals 16 residues. CDR3 region: CASSWAGGPTTDTQYF. DNA of the CDR3: TGTGCCAGCAGTTGGGCGGGGGGACCCACCACAGATACGCAGTATTTT.

This clone was seen just once. The rearrangement joins TRBV27 to TRBJ2-5, with a weak D call TRBD2 (6 bases). Between the trimmed V and J ends, which lost 5 bases and 5 bases, there was a span of 15 bases. Per germline, CDR1 MNHEY and CDR2 SMNVEV (reference sequence). This CDR3 has 14 amino acids. The CDR3 DNA follows: TGTGCCAGCAGTCAGCGGGTTTACGCGGAGACCCAGTACTTC. Translating it yields CASSQRVYAETQYF.

This chain uses TRBV28 with TRBJ1-1; TRBD1 matches 8 bases. The CDR3 extends over 16 amino acids. The J segment lost 1 base and the V segment lost 2 bases, leaving 6 bases of the junction unmatched. Germline CDR1 MDHEN, CDR2 SYDVKM. CDR3 in DNA: TGTGCCAGCAGTTTACCAGGGGGCGCCCCGAACACTGAAGCTTTCTTT. Translated: CASSLPGGAPNTEAFF. Combining the CDR3 with reference TRBV28 and TRBJ1-1 gives the whole variable domain DVKVTQSSRYLVKRTGEKVFLECVQDMDHENMFWYRQDPGLGLRLIYFSYDVKMKEKGDIPEGYSVSREKKERFSLILESASTNQTSMYLCASSLPGGAPNTEAFFGQGTRLTVV.

This clone occurred once. This chain uses TRBV7-9 with TRBJ1-1; no reliable D call. The CDR3 spans 11 residues. The germline V gene encodes CDR1 SEHNR and CDR2 FQNEAQ (reference sequence). The ends were cut back, 2 bases at V and 9 bases at J, with 7 bases in the middle. The CDR3 loop reads CASSLTDKAFF. For the CDR3, the DNA is TGTGCCAGCAGCTTAACAGACAAAGCTTTCTTT.

This clone was seen more than once but under ten times. The CDR3 region has the DNA TGCAGCGTTGGGAGTCTCAGGGCAGCTGGAAAACACGAGCAGTACTTC. This sequence encodes CSVGSLRAAGKHEQYF. The chain uses TRBV29-1 and TRBJ2-7; D might be TRBD1 (5 bases). CDR1 SQVTM and CDR2 ANQGSEA come from the germline V gene. V was shortened by 4 bases and J by 5 bases, with 24 bases between the two germline ends. There are 16 residues in the CDR3.

The chain uses TRBV6-6 and TRBJ1-6; 7 nucleotides line up with TRBD1. V dropped 4 bases and J dropped 5; count of bases not matched to a gene: 2. The CDR3 covers 14 residues. Germline CDR1 is MNHNY and CDR2 is SVGAGI (reference sequence). In DNA form, the CDR3 reads TGTGCCAGCAGTTTTCAGGGGGATAATTCACCCCTCCACTTT. This translates into CASSFQGDNSPLHF.

In nucleotides, the CDR3 is TGCGCCAGCAGCGCCCTGACAGGGTCCGGAAACACCATATATTTT. As protein: CASSALTGSGNTIYF. This chain connects TRBV4-3 to TRBJ1-3; TRBD1 aligns across 7 bases. The CDR3 has 15 amino acids. Germline V gene data show CDR1 as LGHNA and CDR2 as YSLEER. The V and J ends lost 5 bases and 4 bases, in that order; junction bases with no gene match: 8.

This clone was seen a handful of times. V usage is TRBV6-1 and J usage is TRBJ1-3; 8 bases agree with TRBD1. Trimming removed 6 bases from V and 2 bases from J; junction bases left unmatched: 3. CDR3 size: 14 residues. The V gene's germline CDR1 is MNHNS and CDR2 SASEGT. The CDR3 loop reads CASSLQGAGNTIYF. The CDR3 region has the DNA TGTGCCAGCAGCCTACAGGGGGCTGGAAACACCATATATTTT.

The chain carries TRBV2 and TRBJ1-1; D may be TRBD1 (6 bases). Trimming left V 6 bases short and J 10 bases short, with 21 bases between. The length of the CDR3 is 14 residues. Looked up from germline, CDR1 is SNHLY and CDR2 is FYNNEI. CDR3 DNA: TGTGCCAGCAGGGGGGCCGGGGTACCCGGTGGAGCTTTCTTT. This translates into CASRGAGVPGGAFF.